This TCR beta chain is drawn from a study of control samples from healthy donors and cancer patients. Generated by immunoSEQ multiplex PCR, the TCRdb table keeps only in-frame clones and is missing some. The data hold about 120,000 clones, with roughly 90% observed a single time. The receptor's source is a woman in her fifties or sixties in good health. The sample comprised blood.

CDR3 amino acids: CASSYRQGWETQYF. The DNA for the CDR3 is TGTGCCAGCAGTTACCGACAGGGTTGGGAGACCCAGTACTTC. The chain couples TRBV6-5 to TRBJ2-5; 7 positions match TRBD1. V gave up 2 bases and J gave up 5 bases; unmatched junction bases: 5. The CDR3 is 14 residues long. Germline V lookup: CDR1 MNHEY, CDR2 SVGAGI.